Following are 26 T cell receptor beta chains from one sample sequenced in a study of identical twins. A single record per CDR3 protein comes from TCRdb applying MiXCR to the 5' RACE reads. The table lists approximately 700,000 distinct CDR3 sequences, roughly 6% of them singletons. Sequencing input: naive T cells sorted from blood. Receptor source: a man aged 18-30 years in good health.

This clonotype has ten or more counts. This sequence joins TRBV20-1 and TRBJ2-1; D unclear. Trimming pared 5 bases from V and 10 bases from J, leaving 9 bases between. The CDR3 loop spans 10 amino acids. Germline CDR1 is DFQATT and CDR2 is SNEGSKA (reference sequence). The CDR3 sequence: CSAVVGEQFF. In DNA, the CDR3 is TGCAGTGCTGTCGTAGGGGAGCAGTTCTTC.

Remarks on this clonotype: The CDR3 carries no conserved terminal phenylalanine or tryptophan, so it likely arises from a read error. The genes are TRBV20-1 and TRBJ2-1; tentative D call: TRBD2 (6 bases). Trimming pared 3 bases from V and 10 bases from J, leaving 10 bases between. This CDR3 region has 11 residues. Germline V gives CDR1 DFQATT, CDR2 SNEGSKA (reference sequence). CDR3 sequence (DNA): TGCAGTGCTAGTCCCGGGAGCGAGCAGTTCTAC. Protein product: CSASPGSEQFY.

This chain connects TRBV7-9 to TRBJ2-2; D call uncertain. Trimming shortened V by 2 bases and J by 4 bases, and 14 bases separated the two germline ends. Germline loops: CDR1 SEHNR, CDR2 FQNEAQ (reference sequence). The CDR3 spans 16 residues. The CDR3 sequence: CASSLHPPGPTGELFF. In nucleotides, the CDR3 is TGTGCCAGCAGCTTACATCCCCCCGGACCCACCGGGGAGCTGTTTTTT.

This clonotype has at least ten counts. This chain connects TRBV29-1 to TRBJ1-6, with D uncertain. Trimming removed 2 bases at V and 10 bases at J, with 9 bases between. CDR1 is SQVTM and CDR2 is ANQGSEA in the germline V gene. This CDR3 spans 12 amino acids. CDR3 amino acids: CSVETPGSPLHF. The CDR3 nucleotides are TGCAGCGTTGAAACCCCCGGGTCACCCCTCCACTTT.

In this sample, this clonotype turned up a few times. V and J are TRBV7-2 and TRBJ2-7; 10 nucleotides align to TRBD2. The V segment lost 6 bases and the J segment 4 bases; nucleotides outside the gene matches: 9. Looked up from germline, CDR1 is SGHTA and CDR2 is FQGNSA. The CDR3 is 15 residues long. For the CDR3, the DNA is TGTGCCAGCAGTACGATAGGGACTAGCGAGTACGAGCAGTACTTC. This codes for CASSTIGTSEYEQYF.

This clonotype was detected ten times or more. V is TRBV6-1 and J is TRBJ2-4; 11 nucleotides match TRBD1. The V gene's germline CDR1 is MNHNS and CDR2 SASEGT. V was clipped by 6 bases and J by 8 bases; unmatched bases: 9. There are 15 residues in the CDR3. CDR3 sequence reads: CASRTTGTGGYIQYF. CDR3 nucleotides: TGTGCCAGCAGAACCACCGGGACAGGGGGTTACATTCAGTACTTC.

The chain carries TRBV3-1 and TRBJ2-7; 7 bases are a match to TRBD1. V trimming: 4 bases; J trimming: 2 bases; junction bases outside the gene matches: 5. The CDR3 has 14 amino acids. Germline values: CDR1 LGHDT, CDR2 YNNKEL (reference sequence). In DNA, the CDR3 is TGTGCCAGCAGCCGAGGTGACAGGGCCTACGAGCAGTACTTC. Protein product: CASSRGDRAYEQYF.

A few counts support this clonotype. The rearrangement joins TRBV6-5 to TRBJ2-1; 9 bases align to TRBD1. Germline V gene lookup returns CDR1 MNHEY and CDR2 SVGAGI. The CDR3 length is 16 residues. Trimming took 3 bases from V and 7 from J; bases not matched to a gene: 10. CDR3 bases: TGTGCCAGCAGTTATAACCGGGACAGGGTTTTGAATGAGCAGTTCTTC. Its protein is CASSYNRDRVLNEQFF.

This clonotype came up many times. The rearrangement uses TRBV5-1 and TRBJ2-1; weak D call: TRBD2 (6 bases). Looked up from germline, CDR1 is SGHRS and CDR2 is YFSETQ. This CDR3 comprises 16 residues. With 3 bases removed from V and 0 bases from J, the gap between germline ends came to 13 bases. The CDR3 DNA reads TGCGCCAGCAGCTGGGGAGGACAAGGCTCCTACAATGAGCAGTTCTTC. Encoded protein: CASSWGGQGSYNEQFF.

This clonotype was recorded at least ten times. The chain's CDR3 is CATSSEDGTGELFF. The CDR3 nucleotides are TGTGCCACCAGCAGTGAGGACGGGACCGGGGAGCTGTTTTTT. This sequence joins TRBV15 and TRBJ2-2, with no clear D. V was clipped by 3 bases and J by 5 bases, with 10 bases between them. CDR3 length: 14 amino acids. The germline V gene has CDR1 LNHNV and CDR2 YYDKDF (reference sequence).

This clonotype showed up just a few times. DNA of the CDR3: TGTGCCAGCAGCTGGACGCCGGACAGGATTGATGGCTACACCTTC. Its protein is CASSWTPDRIDGYTF. J is TRBJ1-2 and V is TRBV11-2, with 7 positions matching TRBD1. The CDR3 has 15 residues. Trimming removed 4 bases from V and 6 bases from J; junction bases left unmatched: 11. Germline CDR1 SGHAT, CDR2 FQNNGV.

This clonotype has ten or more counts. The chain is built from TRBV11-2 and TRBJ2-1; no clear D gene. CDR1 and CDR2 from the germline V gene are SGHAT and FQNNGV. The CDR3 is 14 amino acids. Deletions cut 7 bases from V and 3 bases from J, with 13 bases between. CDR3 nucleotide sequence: TGTGCCAGCAAGCTTACGCGGAACTACAATGAGCAGTTCTTC. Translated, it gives CASKLTRNYNEQFF.

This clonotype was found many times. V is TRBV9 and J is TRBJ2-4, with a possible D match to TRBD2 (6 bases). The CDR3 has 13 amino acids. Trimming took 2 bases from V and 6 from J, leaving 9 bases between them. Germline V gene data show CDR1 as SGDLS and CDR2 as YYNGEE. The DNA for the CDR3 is TGTGCCAGCAGCGTCGGCGGGACAAACATTCAGTACTTC. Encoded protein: CASSVGGTNIQYF. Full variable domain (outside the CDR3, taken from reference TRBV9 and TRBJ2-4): DSGVTQTPKHLITATGQRVTLRCSPRSGDLSVYWYQQSLDQGLQFLIQYYNGEERAKGNILERFSAQQFPDLHSELNLSSLELGDSALYFCASSVGGTNIQYFGAGTRLSVL.

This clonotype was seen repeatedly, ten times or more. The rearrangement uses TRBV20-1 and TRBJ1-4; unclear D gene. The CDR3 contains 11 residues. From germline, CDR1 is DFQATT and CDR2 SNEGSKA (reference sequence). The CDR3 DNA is TGCGCGGCTCCAACTAATGAAAAACTGTTTTTT. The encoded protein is CAAPTNEKLFF.

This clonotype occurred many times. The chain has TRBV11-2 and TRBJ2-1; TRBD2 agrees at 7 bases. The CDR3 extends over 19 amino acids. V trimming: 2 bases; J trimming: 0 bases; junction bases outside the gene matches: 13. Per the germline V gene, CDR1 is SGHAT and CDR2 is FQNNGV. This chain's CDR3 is CASSLTSLAEQSSYNEQFF. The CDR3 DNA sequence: TGTGCCAGCAGCTTAACCTCGCTAGCGGAACAGAGCTCCTACAATGAGCAGTTCTTC.

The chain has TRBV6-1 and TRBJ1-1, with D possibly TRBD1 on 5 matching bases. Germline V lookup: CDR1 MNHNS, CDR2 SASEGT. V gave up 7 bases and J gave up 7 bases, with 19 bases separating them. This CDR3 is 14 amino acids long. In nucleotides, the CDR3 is TGTGCCAGCATTCCGCTATCGGGGACTGGTGAAGCTTTCTTT. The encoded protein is CASIPLSGTGEAFF.

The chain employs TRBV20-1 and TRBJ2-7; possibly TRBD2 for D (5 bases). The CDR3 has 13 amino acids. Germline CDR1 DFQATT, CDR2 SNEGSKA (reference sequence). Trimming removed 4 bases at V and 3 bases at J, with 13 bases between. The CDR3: CSANVRRGYEQYF. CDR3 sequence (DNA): TGCAGTGCTAATGTTAGACGGGGCTACGAGCAGTACTTC.

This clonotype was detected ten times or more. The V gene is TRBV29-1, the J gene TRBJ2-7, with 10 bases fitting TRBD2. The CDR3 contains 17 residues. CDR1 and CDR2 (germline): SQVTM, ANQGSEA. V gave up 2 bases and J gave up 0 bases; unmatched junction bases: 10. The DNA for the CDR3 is TGCAGCGTTGAACGCCCCCTTATAGCGGGAGGCTCCTACGAGCAGTACTTC. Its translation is CSVERPLIAGGSYEQYF.

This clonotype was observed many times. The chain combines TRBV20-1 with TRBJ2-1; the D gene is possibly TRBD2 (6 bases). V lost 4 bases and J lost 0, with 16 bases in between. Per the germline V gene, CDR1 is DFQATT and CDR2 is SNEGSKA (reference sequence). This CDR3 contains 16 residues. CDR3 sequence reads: CSATGFGRSSYNEQFF. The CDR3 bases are TGCAGTGCTACCGGGTTTGGGAGGTCCTCCTACAATGAGCAGTTCTTC.

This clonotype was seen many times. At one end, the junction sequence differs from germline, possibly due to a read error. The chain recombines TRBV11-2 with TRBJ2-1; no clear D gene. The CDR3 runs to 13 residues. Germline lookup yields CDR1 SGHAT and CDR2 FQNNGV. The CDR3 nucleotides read TGCGCCAGCAGCTTGGTAGGATACAATGAGCAGTTCTTC. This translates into CASSLVGYNEQFF.

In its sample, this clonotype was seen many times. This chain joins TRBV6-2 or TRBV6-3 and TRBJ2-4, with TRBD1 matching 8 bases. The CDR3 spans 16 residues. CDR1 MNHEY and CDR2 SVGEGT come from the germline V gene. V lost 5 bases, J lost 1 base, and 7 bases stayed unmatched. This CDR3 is CASSHTTGVAKNIQYF. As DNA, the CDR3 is TGTGCCAGCAGTCACACGACAGGGGTGGCCAAAAACATTCAGTACTTC.

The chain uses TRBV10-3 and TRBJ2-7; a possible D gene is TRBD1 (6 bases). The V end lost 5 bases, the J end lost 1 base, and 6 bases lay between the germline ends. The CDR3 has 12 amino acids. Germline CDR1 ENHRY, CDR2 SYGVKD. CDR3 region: CAISTGSYEQYV. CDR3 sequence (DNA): TGTGCCATCAGTACAGGGTCCTACGAGCAGTACGTC.

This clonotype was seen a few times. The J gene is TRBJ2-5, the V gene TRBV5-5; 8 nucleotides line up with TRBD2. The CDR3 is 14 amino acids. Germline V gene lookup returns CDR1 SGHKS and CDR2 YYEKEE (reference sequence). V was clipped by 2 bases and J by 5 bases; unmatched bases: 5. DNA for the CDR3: TGTGCCAGCAGCTTTTCCTCGGGGGGGGAGACCCAGTACTTC. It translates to CASSFSSGGETQYF.

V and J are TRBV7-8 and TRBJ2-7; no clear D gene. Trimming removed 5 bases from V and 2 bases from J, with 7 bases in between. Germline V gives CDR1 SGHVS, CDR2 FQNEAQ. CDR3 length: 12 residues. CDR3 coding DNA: TGTGCCAGCAGCACGGGTACCTACGAGCAGTACGTC. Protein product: CASSTGTYEQYV.

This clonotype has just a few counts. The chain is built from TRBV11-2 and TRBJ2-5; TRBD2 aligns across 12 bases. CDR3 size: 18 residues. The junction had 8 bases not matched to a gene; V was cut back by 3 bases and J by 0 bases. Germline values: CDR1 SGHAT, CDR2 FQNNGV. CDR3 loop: CASSFFLAGGPYQETQYF. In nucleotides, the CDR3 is TGTGCCAGCAGCTTCTTTCTAGCGGGAGGGCCTTACCAAGAGACCCAGTACTTC. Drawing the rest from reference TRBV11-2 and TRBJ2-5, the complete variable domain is EAGVAQSPRYKIIEKRQSVAFWCNPISGHATLYWYQQILGQGPKLLIQFQNNGVVDDSQLPKDRFSAERLKGVDSTLKIQPAKLEDSAVYLCASSFFLAGGPYQETQYFGPGTRLLVL.

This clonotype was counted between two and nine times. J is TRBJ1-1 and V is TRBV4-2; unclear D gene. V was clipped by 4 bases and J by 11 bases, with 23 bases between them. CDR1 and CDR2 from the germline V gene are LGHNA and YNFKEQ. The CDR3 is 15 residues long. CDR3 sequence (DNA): TGTGCCAGCAGCCGGGATCCTCACTCGGGCCAGATGGCTTTCTTT. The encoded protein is CASSRDPHSGQMAFF.